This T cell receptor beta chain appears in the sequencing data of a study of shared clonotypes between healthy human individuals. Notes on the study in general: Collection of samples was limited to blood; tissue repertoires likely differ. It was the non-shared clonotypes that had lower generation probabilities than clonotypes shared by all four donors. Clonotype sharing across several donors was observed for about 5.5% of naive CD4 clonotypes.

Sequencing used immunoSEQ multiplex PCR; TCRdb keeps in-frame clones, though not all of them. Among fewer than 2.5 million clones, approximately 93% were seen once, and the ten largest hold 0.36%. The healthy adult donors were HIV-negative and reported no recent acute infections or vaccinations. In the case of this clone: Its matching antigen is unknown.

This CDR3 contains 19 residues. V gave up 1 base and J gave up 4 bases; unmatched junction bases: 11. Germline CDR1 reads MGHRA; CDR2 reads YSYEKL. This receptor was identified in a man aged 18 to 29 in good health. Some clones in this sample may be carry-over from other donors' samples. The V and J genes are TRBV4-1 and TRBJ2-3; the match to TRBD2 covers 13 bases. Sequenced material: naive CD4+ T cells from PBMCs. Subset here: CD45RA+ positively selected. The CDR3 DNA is TGCGCCAGCAGCCAAGGGACTAGCGGGAGTCTTCTATTCGCAGATACGCAGTATTTT. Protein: CASSQGTSGSLLFADTQYF.